This T cell receptor beta chain came from a study of regulatory T cells in long-lasting Graves disease. Germline V gives CDR1 SGHKS, CDR2 YYEKEE (reference sequence). Trimming shortened V by 2 bases and J by 5 bases, and 10 bases separated the two germline ends. CDR3 size: 13 residues. The TCR beta library used iRepertoire HTBI primers with Arm-PCR amplification of CDR3. Each CDR3 protein is one row after TCRdb ran MiXCR on the multiplex PCR reads. The sample carries about 560,000 distinct CDR3 sequences, about 16% recorded once. Time point: newly diagnosed GD, antithyroid drugs for less than 3 months. The TCR library was made from RNA that had been extracted from PBMCs in TRIzol. The same sample was also used in a study of T cells in Graves' hyperthyroidism and ophthalmopathy.

V gene TRBV5-5 combines with J gene TRBJ2-5, with D possibly matching TRBD2 (5 bases). The material was peripheral blood mononuclear cells (PBMCs), obtained at new diagnosis, from a patient treated with antithyroid drugs. The receptor's source is a man between 18 and 35 years old with Graves disease. The CDR3 reads CASSFLADETQYF. In nucleotides, the CDR3 is TGTGCCAGCAGCTTCCTAGCCGATGAGACCCAGTACTTC.